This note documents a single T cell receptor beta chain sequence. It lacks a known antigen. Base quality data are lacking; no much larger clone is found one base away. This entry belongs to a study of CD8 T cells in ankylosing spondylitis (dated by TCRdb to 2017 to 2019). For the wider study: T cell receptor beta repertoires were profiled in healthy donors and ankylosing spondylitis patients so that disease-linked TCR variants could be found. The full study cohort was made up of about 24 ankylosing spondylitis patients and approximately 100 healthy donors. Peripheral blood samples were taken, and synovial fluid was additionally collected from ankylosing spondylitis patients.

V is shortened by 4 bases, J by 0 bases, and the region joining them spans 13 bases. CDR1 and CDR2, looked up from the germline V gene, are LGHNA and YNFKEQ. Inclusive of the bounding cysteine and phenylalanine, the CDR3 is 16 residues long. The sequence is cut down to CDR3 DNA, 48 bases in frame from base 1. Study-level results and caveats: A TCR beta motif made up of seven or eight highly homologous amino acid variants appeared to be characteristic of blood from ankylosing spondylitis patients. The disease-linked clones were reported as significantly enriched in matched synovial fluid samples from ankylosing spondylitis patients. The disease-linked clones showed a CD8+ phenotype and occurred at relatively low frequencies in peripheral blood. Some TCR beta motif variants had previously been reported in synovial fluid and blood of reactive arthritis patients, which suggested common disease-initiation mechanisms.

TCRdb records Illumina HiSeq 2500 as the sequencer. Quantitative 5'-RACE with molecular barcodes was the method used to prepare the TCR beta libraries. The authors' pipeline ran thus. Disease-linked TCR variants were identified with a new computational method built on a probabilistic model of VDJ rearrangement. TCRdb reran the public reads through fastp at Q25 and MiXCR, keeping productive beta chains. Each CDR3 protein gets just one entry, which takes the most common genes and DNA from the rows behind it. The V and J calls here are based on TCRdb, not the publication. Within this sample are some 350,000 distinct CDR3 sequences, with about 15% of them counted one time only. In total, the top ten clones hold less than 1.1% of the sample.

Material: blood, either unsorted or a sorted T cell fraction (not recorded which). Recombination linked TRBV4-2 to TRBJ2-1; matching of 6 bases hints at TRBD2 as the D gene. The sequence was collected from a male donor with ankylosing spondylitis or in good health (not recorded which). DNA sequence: TGTGCCAGCAGCCCCGGGCTCGGGAGCTCCTACAATGAGCAGTTCTTC. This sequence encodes CASSPGLGSSYNEQFF.